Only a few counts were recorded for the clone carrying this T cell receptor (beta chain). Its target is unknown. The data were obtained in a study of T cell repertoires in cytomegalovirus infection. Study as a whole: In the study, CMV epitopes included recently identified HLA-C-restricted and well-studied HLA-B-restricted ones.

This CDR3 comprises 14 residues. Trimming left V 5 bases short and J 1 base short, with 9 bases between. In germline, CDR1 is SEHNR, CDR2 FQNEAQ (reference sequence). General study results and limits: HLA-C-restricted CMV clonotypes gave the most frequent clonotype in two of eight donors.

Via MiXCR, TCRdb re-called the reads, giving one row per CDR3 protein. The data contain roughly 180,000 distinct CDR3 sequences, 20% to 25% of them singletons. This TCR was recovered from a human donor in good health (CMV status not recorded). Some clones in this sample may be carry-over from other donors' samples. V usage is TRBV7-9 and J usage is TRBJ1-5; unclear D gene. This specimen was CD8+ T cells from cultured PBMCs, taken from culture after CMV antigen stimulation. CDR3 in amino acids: CASSPVASNQPQHF. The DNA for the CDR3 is TGTGCCAGCAGCCCGGTTGCCAGCAATCAGCCCCAGCATTTT.